This TCR beta chain appears in the sequencing data of a study of cytomegalovirus exposure and HLA in healthy donors. Researchers ran the PCR with 60 Vbeta and 13 Jbeta primers. TCRdb keeps only in-frame clones here, not all; method: immunoSEQ multiplex PCR. Of roughly 120,000 clones in the sample, over 8% were seen once. Looked up from germline, CDR1 is SGHNT and CDR2 is YYREEE (reference sequence). V lost 4 bases to trimming and J lost 7 bases; unmatched junction nucleotides: 9. The CDR3 runs to 15 residues. This sequence joins TRBV5-4 and TRBJ2-5, with 11 bases lining up with TRBD2. This TCR was sampled from a man aged 25 to 45 in good health and CMV-seronegative. Sequencing was carried out using PBMCs. The CDR3 nucleotides are TGTGCCAGCAGCGTGACTAGCGGGGAGACAGGGACCCAGTACTTC. Residues: CASSVTSGETGTQYF.